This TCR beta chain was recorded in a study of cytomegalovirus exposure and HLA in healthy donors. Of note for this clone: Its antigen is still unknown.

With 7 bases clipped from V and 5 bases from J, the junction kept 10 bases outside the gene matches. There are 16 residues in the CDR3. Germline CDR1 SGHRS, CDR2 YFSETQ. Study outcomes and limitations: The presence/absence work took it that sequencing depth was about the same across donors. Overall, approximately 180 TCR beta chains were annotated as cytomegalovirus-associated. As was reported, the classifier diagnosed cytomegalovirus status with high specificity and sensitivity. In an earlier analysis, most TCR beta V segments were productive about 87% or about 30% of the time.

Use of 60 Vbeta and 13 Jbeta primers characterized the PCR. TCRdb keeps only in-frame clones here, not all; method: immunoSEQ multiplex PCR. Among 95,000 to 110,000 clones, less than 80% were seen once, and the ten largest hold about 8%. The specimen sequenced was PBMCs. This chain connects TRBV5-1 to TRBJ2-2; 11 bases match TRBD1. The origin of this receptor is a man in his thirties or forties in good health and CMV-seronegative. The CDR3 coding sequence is TGCGCCAGCCGCCCGACCGGACAGGGGGCGACCGGGGAGCTGTTTTTT. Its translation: CASRPTGQGATGELFF.